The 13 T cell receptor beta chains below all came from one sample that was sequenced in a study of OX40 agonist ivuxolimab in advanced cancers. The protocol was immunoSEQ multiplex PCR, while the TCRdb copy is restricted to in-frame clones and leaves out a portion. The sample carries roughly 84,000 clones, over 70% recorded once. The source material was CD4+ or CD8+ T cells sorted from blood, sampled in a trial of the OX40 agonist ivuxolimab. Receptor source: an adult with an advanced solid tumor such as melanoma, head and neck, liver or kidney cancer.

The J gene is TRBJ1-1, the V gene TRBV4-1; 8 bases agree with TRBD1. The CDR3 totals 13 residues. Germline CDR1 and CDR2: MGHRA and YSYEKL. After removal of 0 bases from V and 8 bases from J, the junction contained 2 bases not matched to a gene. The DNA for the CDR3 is TGCGCCAGCAGCCAAGATCGGGACAGGGAAGCTTTCTTT. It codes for CASSQDRDREAFF.

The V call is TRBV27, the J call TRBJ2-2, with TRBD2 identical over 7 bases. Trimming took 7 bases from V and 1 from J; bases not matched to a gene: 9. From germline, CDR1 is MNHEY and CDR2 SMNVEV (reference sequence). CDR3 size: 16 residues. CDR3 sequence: CASTRASGVNTGELFF. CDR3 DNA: TGTGCCAGCACCCGGGCCAGCGGGGTGAACACCGGGGAGCTGTTTTTT.

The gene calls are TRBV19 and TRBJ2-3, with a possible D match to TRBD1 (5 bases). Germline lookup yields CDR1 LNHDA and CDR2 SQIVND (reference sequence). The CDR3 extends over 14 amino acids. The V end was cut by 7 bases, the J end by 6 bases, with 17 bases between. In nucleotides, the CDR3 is TGTGCCAGTACCGATCAGGGCTCTAAGGATACGCAGTATTTT. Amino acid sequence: CASTDQGSKDTQYF.

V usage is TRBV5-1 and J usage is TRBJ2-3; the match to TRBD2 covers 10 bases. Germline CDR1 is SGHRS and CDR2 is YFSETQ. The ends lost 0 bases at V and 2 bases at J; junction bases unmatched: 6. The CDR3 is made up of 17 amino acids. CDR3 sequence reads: CASSLAASGGHTDTQYF. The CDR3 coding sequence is TGCGCCAGCAGCTTGGCAGCTAGCGGGGGACACACAGATACGCAGTATTTT.

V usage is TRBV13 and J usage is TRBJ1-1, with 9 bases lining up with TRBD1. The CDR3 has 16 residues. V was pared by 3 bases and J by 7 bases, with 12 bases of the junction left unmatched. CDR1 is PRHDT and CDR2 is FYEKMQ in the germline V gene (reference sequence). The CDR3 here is CASSFLPGGQGLEAFF. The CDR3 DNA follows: TGTGCCAGCAGCTTTCTTCCAGGAGGACAGGGGCTTGAAGCTTTCTTT.

DNA of the CDR3: TGTGCCAGCAGCTTAGATTGGCAGGAGGGGACTGAAGCTTTCTTT. It is translated as CASSLDWQEGTEAFF. J is TRBJ1-1 and V is TRBV7-9; D is possibly TRBD1 (5 bases). Germline V gene lookup returns CDR1 SEHNR and CDR2 FQNEAQ (reference sequence). Trimming pared 1 base from V and 5 bases from J, leaving 14 bases between. The CDR3 is 15 residues long.

This CDR3 reads CASGDNSPLHF. The CDR3 DNA is TGTGCCAGCGGGGATAATTCACCCCTCCACTTT. This chain connects TRBV9 to TRBJ1-6, with D unresolved. CDR1 and CDR2 (germline): SGDLS, YYNGEE. The V and J ends lost 7 bases and 5 bases respectively, with 4 bases between them. CDR3 length: 11 amino acids.

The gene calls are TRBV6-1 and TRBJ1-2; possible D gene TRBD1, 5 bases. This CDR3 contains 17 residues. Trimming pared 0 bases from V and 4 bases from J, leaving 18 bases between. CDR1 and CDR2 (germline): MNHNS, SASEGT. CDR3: CASSEALGTAEVYGYTF. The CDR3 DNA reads TGTGCCAGCAGTGAAGCCCTAGGGACGGCTGAAGTCTATGGCTACACCTTC.

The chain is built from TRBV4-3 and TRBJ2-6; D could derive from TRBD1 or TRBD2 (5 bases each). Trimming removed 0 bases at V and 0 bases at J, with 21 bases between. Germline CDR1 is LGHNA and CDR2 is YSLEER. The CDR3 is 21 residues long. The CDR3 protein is CASSQESFQGRVSSGANVLTF. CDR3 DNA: TGCGCCAGCAGCCAAGAGTCCTTTCAGGGACGGGTGAGCTCTGGGGCCAACGTCCTGACTTTC.

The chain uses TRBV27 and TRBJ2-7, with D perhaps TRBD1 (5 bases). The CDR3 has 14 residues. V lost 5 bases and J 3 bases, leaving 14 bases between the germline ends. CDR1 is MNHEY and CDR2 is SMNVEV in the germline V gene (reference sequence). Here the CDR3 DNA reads TGTGCCAGCAGTCCCGGCAGGGTGGTCTACGAGCAGTACTTC. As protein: CASSPGRVVYEQYF.

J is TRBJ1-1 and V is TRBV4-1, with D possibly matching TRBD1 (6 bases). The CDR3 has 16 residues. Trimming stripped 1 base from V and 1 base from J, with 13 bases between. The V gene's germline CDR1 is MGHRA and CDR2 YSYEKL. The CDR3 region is CASSQAGAGRNTEAFF. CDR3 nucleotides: TGCGCCAGCAGCCAAGCGGGGGCAGGGAGGAACACTGAAGCTTTCTTT.

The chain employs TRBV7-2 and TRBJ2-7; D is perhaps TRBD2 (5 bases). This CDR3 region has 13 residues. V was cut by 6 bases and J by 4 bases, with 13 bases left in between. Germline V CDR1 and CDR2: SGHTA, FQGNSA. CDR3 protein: CASSRLAVYEQYF. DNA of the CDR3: TGTGCCAGCAGTCGGCTAGCAGTTTACGAGCAGTACTTC.

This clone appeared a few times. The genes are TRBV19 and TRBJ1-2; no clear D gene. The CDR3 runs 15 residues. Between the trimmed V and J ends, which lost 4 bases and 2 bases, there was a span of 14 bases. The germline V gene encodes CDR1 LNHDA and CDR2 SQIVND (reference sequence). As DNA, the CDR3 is TGTGCCAGTAGTACTGAACCGGGAATCAACTATGGCTACACCTTC. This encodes CASSTEPGINYGYTF.